Listed here are 24 T cell receptor beta chains from one sample, sequenced in a study of type 1 and type 2 diabetes patients. PCR was run on genomic DNA. A primer set of 30 forward and 13 reverse primers amplified the CDR3. One entry per CDR3 protein, called by TCRdb with MiXCR from the multiplex PCR reads. The table includes 250,000 or so distinct CDR3 sequences, roughly 44% detected once. Sequenced material: peripheral blood mononuclear cells (PBMCs). These receptors came from a man aged 18 to 30 with type 2 diabetes.

V usage is TRBV2 and J usage is TRBJ1-2; possibly TRBD1 for D (5 bases). The germline V and J ends were trimmed by 4 bases and 0 bases, with 9 bases remaining between them. Per germline, CDR1 SNHLY and CDR2 FYNNEI. The CDR3 sequence is 14 residues long. CDR3 loop: CASSGRGANYGYTF. CDR3 bases: TGTGCCAGCAGTGGCCGGGGGGCTAACTATGGCTACACCTTC. Drawing the rest from reference TRBV2 and TRBJ1-2, the complete variable domain is EPEVTQTPSHQVTQMGQEVILRCVPISNHLYFYWYRQILGQKVEFLVSFYNNEISEKSEIFDDQFSVERPDGSNFTLKIRSTKLEDSAMYFCASSGRGANYGYTFGSGTRLTVV.

The chain carries TRBV20-1 and TRBJ2-4; D might be TRBD1 (6 bases). Per the germline V gene, CDR1 is DFQATT and CDR2 is SNEGSKA (reference sequence). This CDR3 has 12 amino acids. The V gene lost 6 bases and the J gene lost 6 bases, with 12 bases spanning the gap. CDR3 amino acids: CSAMDSSNIQYF. DNA for the CDR3: TGCAGTGCCATGGACAGTTCAAACATTCAGTACTTC.

The table lists this clonotype with many counts. CDR3 in amino acids: CASSLVSRTGSQPQHF. CDR3 bases: TGTGCCAGCAGCTTAGTCAGTCGGACAGGGAGTCAGCCCCAGCATTTT. The rearrangement uses TRBV7-8 and TRBJ1-5; TRBD1 agrees at 8 bases. The V gene end was trimmed by 1 base and the J gene end by 6 bases; junction bases not matched to a gene: 8. This CDR3 region has 16 residues. Germline CDR1 is SGHVS and CDR2 is FQNEAQ.

The chain combines TRBV9 with TRBJ1-6; 10 nucleotides agree with TRBD1. V dropped 2 bases and J dropped 10; count of bases not matched to a gene: 6. CDR1 SGDLS and CDR2 YYNGEE come from the germline V gene. The CDR3 runs 15 residues. The CDR3 loop reads CASSVSGTGDSPLHF. CDR3 nucleotide sequence: TGTGCCAGCAGCGTCTCCGGGACAGGGGACTCACCCCTCCACTTT.

V gene TRBV9 combines with J gene TRBJ2-7; a weak D match, TRBD2 (5 bases). Germline assignment: CDR1 SGDLS and CDR2 YYNGEE. With 3 bases removed from V and 0 bases from J, the gap between germline ends came to 10 bases. There are 14 residues in the CDR3. DNA of the CDR3: TGTGCCAGCAGCGCTGGACTCCACTCCTACGAGCAGTACTTC. Translating it yields CASSAGLHSYEQYF.

This chain links TRBV12-3 or TRBV12-4 with TRBJ2-2; a weak D match, TRBD1 (6 bases). V was shortened by 7 bases and J by 4 bases, with 25 bases between the two germline ends. The CDR3 is 18 residues long. The CDR3 loop reads CASNFKTGQLTGTGELFF. The CDR3 nucleotides are TGTGCCAGCAATTTCAAGACAGGCCAACTCACGGGCACCGGGGAGCTGTTTTTT.

This sequence joins TRBV7-3 and TRBJ1-1, with TRBD1 matching 8 bases. Germline values: CDR1 SGHTA, CDR2 FQGTGA. The junction had 8 bases not matched to a gene; V was cut back by 6 bases and J by 5 bases. This CDR3 is 14 amino acids long. CDR3 coding DNA: TGTGCCAGCAGACTAAGGACAGGGTGGACTGAAGCTTTCTTT. Its translation: CASRLRTGWTEAFF.

The chain joins TRBV10-1 to TRBJ2-2; 10 nucleotides match TRBD1. With V trimmed by 6 bases and J by 5 bases, 6 bases remained unmatched. This CDR3 has 15 amino acids. Per the germline V gene, CDR1 is WNHNN and CDR2 is SYGVQD (reference sequence). CDR3 DNA sequence: TGCGCCAGCAGGGAGAGGGGACAGGGGACCGGGGAGCTGTTTTTT. Translation: CASRERGQGTGELFF.

This clonotype has a handful of counts. The V call is TRBV15, the J call TRBJ2-3; D gene unclear. This CDR3 comprises 15 residues. V lost 0 bases and J 5 bases, leaving 12 bases between the germline ends. Germline V gene sequence: CDR1 LNHNV, CDR2 YYDKDF (reference sequence). CDR3 residues: CATSRDRGLEDTQYF. CDR3 sequence (DNA): TGTGCCACCAGCAGAGATCGAGGCTTGGAAGATACGCAGTATTTT.

The rearrangement uses TRBV6-6 and TRBJ1-5; no clear D gene. From germline, CDR1 is MNHNY and CDR2 SVGAGI (reference sequence). V gave up 6 bases and J gave up 0 bases, with 6 bases separating them. CDR3 length: 13 residues. CDR3 DNA: TGTGCCAGCAGGATGATTAGCAATCAGCCCCAGCATTTT. This codes for CASRMISNQPQHF.

Worth noting for this clonotype: An end of the junction differs from the germline gene, which may be a read error. The chain has TRBV5-1 and TRBJ1-6, with D perhaps TRBD1 (5 bases). The CDR3 runs to 16 residues. The germline V gene encodes CDR1 SGHRS and CDR2 YFSETQ. The CDR3 DNA follows: TGCGCCAGCAGCTTGATGACAGCAGACATTAATCCACCCCTCCACTTT. Amino acids: CASSLMTADINPPLHF.

The rearrangement links TRBV28 to TRBJ1-1, with D maybe TRBD1 (5 bases). Trimming took 7 bases from V and 4 from J, leaving 16 bases between them. The germline gives CDR1 MDHEN, CDR2 SYDVKM. The CDR3 is made up of 14 amino acids. This CDR3 is CASIFPGSVTEAFF. CDR3 DNA sequence: TGTGCCAGCATTTTTCCAGGGTCGGTCACTGAAGCTTTCTTT.

Only a few counts were recorded for this clonotype. This chain uses TRBV24-1 with TRBJ2-6; 9 nucleotides match TRBD1. This CDR3 region has 18 residues. The junction had 14 bases not matched to a gene; V was cut back by 12 bases and J by 0 bases. The germline V gene encodes CDR1 KGHDR and CDR2 SFDVKD. The CDR3 sequence: CAAYISGTGSSGANVLTF. CDR3 coding DNA: TGTGCCGCTTATATTTCCGGGACAGGGAGCTCTGGGGCCAACGTCCTGACTTTC.

This clonotype was detected a few times. The V gene is TRBV19, the J gene TRBJ2-2, with TRBD1 identical over 10 bases. Germline V lookup: CDR1 LNHDA, CDR2 SQIVND (reference sequence). This CDR3 is built from 15 residues. Unmatched junction bases numbered 1, after V lost 3 bases and J lost 3 bases. DNA for the CDR3: TGTGCCAGTAGTATTGGGACAGGGGACACCGGGGAGCTGTTTTTT. It is translated as CASSIGTGDTGELFF.

The rearrangement uses TRBV7-2 and TRBJ2-5; no definite D call. The V end lost 2 bases, the J end lost 9 bases, and 10 bases lay between the germline ends. The CDR3 contains 12 residues. The germline V gene encodes CDR1 SGHTA and CDR2 FQGNSA. CDR3 DNA sequence: TGTGCCAGCAGCTTATTGGGGATTGCCCAGTACTTC. Translated, it gives CASSLLGIAQYF.

This clonotype was seen a single time. This chain joins TRBV6-5 and TRBJ1-2; TRBD1 agrees at 9 bases. Trimming took 2 bases from V and 0 from J; bases not matched to a gene: 16. In germline, CDR1 is MNHEY, CDR2 SVGAGI. There are 20 residues in the CDR3. The CDR3 sequence: CASSYGDRGKSRRANYGYTF. CDR3 nucleotides: TGTGCCAGCAGTTACGGAGACAGGGGGAAATCTAGAAGGGCTAACTATGGCTACACCTTC.

This clonotype was counted between two and nine times. The genes are TRBV29-1 and TRBJ1-2, with D unresolved. V gave up 3 bases and J gave up 3 bases, with 8 bases separating them. CDR1 is SQVTM and CDR2 is ANQGSEA in the germline V gene. CDR3 length equals 12 residues. CDR3 bases: TGCAGCGTTGAGAACCAGGACTATGGCTACACCTTC. Translated: CSVENQDYGYTF.

This clonotype was picked up many times. The V and J genes are TRBV2 and TRBJ2-3, with 9 bases fitting TRBD1. Trimming at V came to 6 bases and at J to 0 bases, leaving 1 base not matched to a gene. The germline V gene has CDR1 SNHLY and CDR2 FYNNEI. The CDR3 contains 14 residues. The CDR3 region is CASRDRGSTDTQYF. The CDR3 region has the DNA TGTGCCAGCAGGGACAGGGGAAGCACAGATACGCAGTATTTT.

The rearrangement links TRBV19 to TRBJ1-2, with no clear D. The germline V gene has CDR1 LNHDA and CDR2 SQIVND (reference sequence). The length of the CDR3 is 13 residues. V was shortened by 1 base and J by 8 bases, with 11 bases between the two germline ends. The CDR3 reads CASSIGGRPGYTF. In DNA, the CDR3 is TGTGCCAGTAGTATAGGGGGTCGTCCCGGCTACACCTTC.

This clonotype was found a few times. This chain uses TRBV6-6 with TRBJ2-3; 8 bases map to TRBD2. Per germline, CDR1 MNHNY and CDR2 SVGAGI (reference sequence). The CDR3 is 17 residues long. The V segment lost 5 bases and the J segment 1 base; nucleotides outside the gene matches: 11. This CDR3 reads CASSDHRTSKGTDTQYF. CDR3 nucleotide sequence: TGTGCCAGCAGTGACCATAGGACTAGCAAAGGCACAGATACGCAGTATTTT.

In this sample, this clonotype turned up once. This chain joins TRBV20-1 and TRBJ1-2; D unresolved. The CDR3 is 13 amino acids. CDR1 is DFQATT and CDR2 is SNEGSKA in the germline V gene (reference sequence). V gave up 0 bases and J gave up 8 bases, with 13 bases separating them. CDR3 DNA: TGCAGTGCTAGAGAATACAGCTCAGGAGGCTACACCTTC. This gives the protein CSAREYSSGGYTF.

Worth noting for this clonotype: Germline is not matched at one junction end, which may reflect a read error. The V call is TRBV5-5, the J call TRBJ1-4, with D unresolved. Germline CDR1 reads SGHKS; CDR2 reads YYEKEE (reference sequence). The CDR3 is 13 amino acids. CDR3 nucleotides: TGTGCCAGCAGCTTGGACCTTAATGAAAAACCGTTTTTT. Residues: CASSLDLNEKPFF.

This clonotype was counted only a few times. The chain has TRBV5-1 and TRBJ2-7; no clear D gene. Trimming pared 0 bases from V and 6 bases from J, leaving 7 bases between. Looked up from germline, CDR1 is SGHRS and CDR2 is YFSETQ. The CDR3 consists of 12 residues. CDR3 region: CASSLADSEQYF. The DNA for the CDR3 is TGCGCCAGCAGCTTGGCCGATTCCGAGCAGTACTTC.

The gene calls are TRBV9 and TRBJ1-3, with D perhaps matching TRBD1 (5 bases). Germline V CDR1 and CDR2: SGDLS, YYNGEE. This CDR3 is built from 16 residues. Deletions cut 0 bases from V and 3 bases from J, with 13 bases between. This CDR3 is CASSVGRDGSGNTIYF. Here the CDR3 DNA reads TGTGCCAGCAGCGTAGGCAGGGACGGCAGTGGAAACACCATATATTTT.